This T cell receptor (beta chain) was identified during a study of beta chain features in type 1 diabetes. A heparinised blood draw that averaged about 110 mL was obtained once from each donor. Trimming stripped 4 bases from V and 0 bases from J, with 10 bases between. CDR3 length: 15 amino acids. Germline CDR1 and CDR2: SGHNT and YENEEA. The study reverse transcribed the entire isolated RNA, so it sequenced expressed TCRB transcripts. Here immunoSEQ multiplex PCR was the method, and the copy in TCRdb shows in-frame clones only, minus some. The sample lists around 320,000 clones; 14% were seen once. The clonotype comes from a man aged 30 to 45 in good health. V is TRBV11-3 and J is TRBJ2-1; D perhaps matches TRBD2 (6 bases). Material for sequencing was central memory CD4+ T cells from blood. CDR3 loop: CASSSGGNSYNEQFF. The CDR3, as DNA: TGTGCCAGCAGCTCGGGCGGGAACTCCTACAATGAGCAGTTCTTC.